This is a list of T cell receptor beta chains from one sample in a study of CD8+CD57+ T cells in acquired aplastic anemia. TCRdb independently ran MiXCR on the reads; one entry per CDR3 protein. The profile covers fewer than 200,000 distinct CDR3 sequences, with nearly 50% appearing a single time and 13% taken by the ten largest. Material for sequencing was sorted CD4+, CD8+, or CD8+CD57+ T cells (not recorded which) from PBMCs. These TCRs come from a human donor with aplastic anemia. The CDR3 runs from the conserved cysteine through the conserved F or W. D genes are given only for firm matches. Part of the rows lack a size; the others show once, few, many or a class for expanded clones.

size,D,J,V,DNA,CDR3
once,.,TRBJ2-1,TRBV25-1,TGTGCCAGCAGTGAATCCAACAGATTGAATGAGCAGTTCTTC,CASSESNRLNEQFF
once,.,TRBJ1-3,TRBV10-3,TGTGCCATCAGTGCCCCATCGCTCGATGGAAACACCATATATTTT,CAISAPSLDGNTIYF
.,.,TRBJ1-6,TRBV4-1,TGCGCCAGCAGCCGGCACGGACCCCTCCACTTT,CASSRHGPLHF
once,.,TRBJ2-2,TRBV20-1,TGCAGTGCTAGTCCTCACACCGGGGAGCTGTTTTTT,CSASPHTGELFF
.,.,TRBJ1-2,TRBV20-1,TGCAGTGCTAGAGTAGGCTATGGCTACACCTTC,CSARVGYGYTF
.,.,TRBJ1-2,TRBV29-1,TGCAGCGTTGAGGTTTATACAAACTATGGCTACACCTTC,CSVEVYTNYGYTF
few,.,TRBJ1-5,TRBV7-2,TGTGCCAGCAGCCCCCAATTCGGCCAGCCCCAGCATTTT,CASSPQFGQPQHF
.,.,TRBJ2-3,TRBV29-1,TGCAGCGTTGAAGATCAACAGGCTAGCACAGATACGCAGTATTTT,CSVEDQQASTDTQYF
few,.,TRBJ2-5,TRBV7-9,TGTGCCAGCAGCTTAGTACGGAACCAAGAGACCCAGTACTTC,CASSLVRNQETQYF
few,.,TRBJ2-7,TRBV29-1,TGCAGCTCACCACCGTCTAGGGCGGCCTACGAGCAGTACTTC,CSSPPSRAAYEQYF
few,.,TRBJ1-1,TRBV2,TGTGCCAGCAGTGAAGGGACAGTTGAAGCTTTCTTT,CASSEGTVEAFF
.,.,TRBJ2-5,TRBV2,TGTGCCAGCAGTCCGGGACATCAAGAGACCCAGTACTTC,CASSPGHQETQYF
.,.,TRBJ1-2,TRBV2,TGTGCCAGCAGTGAACAGGCGCTCTATGGCTACACCTTC,CASSEQALYGYTF
.,TRBD2,TRBJ2-7,TRBV7-8,TGTGCCAGCAGCTTTGGGCTAGCGGACTACGAGCAGTACTTC,CASSFGLADYEQYF
few,.,TRBJ1-2,TRBV3-1,TGTGCCAGCAGCCAAGATTACAACTATGGCTACACCTTC,CASSQDYNYGYTF
.,.,TRBJ1-5,TRBV6-2/TRBV6-3,TGTGCCAGCAGTCGGGGCAATAGCAATCAGCCCCAGCATTTT,CASSRGNSNQPQHF
many,.,TRBJ2-7,TRBV6-2/TRBV6-3,TGTGCCAGCAGTTACTCAAGTCGGAGCGAGCAGTACTTC,CASSYSSRSEQYF
.,TRBD2,TRBJ2-7,TRBV29-1,TGCAGCATTAGGGTAGCGGGGGGGAAATACGAGCAGTACTTC,CSIRVAGGKYEQYF
few,.,TRBJ2-1,TRBV12-3/TRBV12-4,TGTGCCAGCAGTTTAGCGGGCAATGAGCAGTTCTTC,CASSLAGNEQFF
once,.,TRBJ2-7,TRBV24-1,TGTGCCACCAGTGAGGGAAAGGCGGTACCCTACGAGCAGTACTTC,CATSEGKAVPYEQYF
many,TRBD1,TRBJ1-5,TRBV19,TGTGCCAGTAGTTTAACCGGGACAGCGGACAATCAGCCCCAGCATTTT,CASSLTGTADNQPQHF
.,.,TRBJ1-2,TRBV9,TGTGCCAGCAGCCCTTCAACCTTC,CASSPSTF
once,.,TRBJ1-3,TRBV10-3,TGTGCCATCAGTGAGTCGCCGGGACCGGAAGCCATATATTTT,CAISESPGPEAIYF
.,.,TRBJ2-5,TRBV7-7,TGTGCTAGCAGCTTATTTGTTAGCGACGAGACCCAGTACTTC,CASSLFVSDETQYF
.,.,TRBJ1-1,TRBV24-1,TGTGCCACCAGTGACGTTACTGAAGCTTTCTTT,CATSDVTEAFF
few,TRBD1,TRBJ2-2,TRBV28,TGTGCCAGCGGGGACAGCGGACGGCAAGGGGCCGGGGAGCTGTTTTTT,CASGDSGRQGAGELFF
.,TRBD1,TRBJ1-1,TRBV10-3,TGTGCCACCCGCGGACAGGGGTACACTGAAGCTTTCTTT,CATRGQGYTEAFF
once,.,TRBJ2-1,TRBV19,TGTGCCAGTAGTATGGGACAATGGGAGCAGTTCTTC,CASSMGQWEQFF
once,TRBD1,TRBJ1-5,TRBV20-1,TGCAGTGCGCGCCGGGACAGGGAGGATCAGCCCCAGCATTTT,CSARRDREDQPQHF
.,.,TRBJ2-3,TRBV5-4,TGTGCCAGCAGCCTTGGGGGGGCCGGGGGAGATACGCAGTATTTT,CASSLGGAGGDTQYF
.,.,TRBJ2-4,TRBV6-1,TGTGCCAGCAGCCCTGTACGTGGCATTCAGTACTTC,CASSPVRGIQYF
.,.,TRBJ1-2,TRBV9,TGTGCCAGCAGCGTAGCCGGGGGGGAGAGCGGCTACACCTTC,CASSVAGGESGYTF